The 12 T cell receptor beta chains below were found in one sample sequenced in a study of cytomegalovirus exposure and HLA in healthy donors. With 60 Vbeta and 13 Jbeta primers, the PCR was carried out. Sequencing was performed with immunoSEQ multiplex PCR; in TCRdb, only in-frame clones are kept and a portion is missing. The sample has under 200,000 clones, approximately 71% seen once. Sequenced input: PBMCs. Receptors were obtained from a male donor in good health and CMV-seronegative.

CDR3 coding DNA: TGTGCCAGCAGCCAGAGACAGAGAATAAACAATGAGCAGTTCTTC. Protein sequence: CASSQRQRINNEQFF. This chain connects TRBV4-2 to TRBJ2-1, with D maybe TRBD1 (5 bases). Trimming cost V 3 bases and J 5 bases, with 14 bases left between them. Germline CDR1 is LGHNA and CDR2 is YNFKEQ. The CDR3 is 15 residues long.

The J gene is TRBJ2-7, the V gene TRBV19; 8 bases fit TRBD1. The V gene's germline CDR1 is LNHDA and CDR2 SQIVND (reference sequence). The junction had 9 bases not matched to a gene; V was cut back by 6 bases and J by 5 bases. This CDR3 has 14 amino acids. CDR3 loop: CASRSQGAVNEQYF. As DNA, the CDR3 is TGTGCCAGTAGGAGCCAGGGGGCTGTAAACGAGCAGTACTTC. The entire variable domain, with the rest obtained from reference TRBV19 and TRBJ2-7, is as follows: DGGITQSPKYLFRKEGQNVTLSCEQNLNHDAMYWYRQDPGQGLRLIYYSQIVNDFQKGDIAEGYSVSREKKESFPLTVTSAQKNPTAFYLCASRSQGAVNEQYFGPGTRLTVT.

The chain joins TRBV2 to TRBJ2-6; tentatively, D is TRBD2 (7 bases). The ends were cut back, 7 bases at V and 0 bases at J, with 22 bases in the middle. The CDR3 sequence is 19 residues long. Germline loops: CDR1 SNHLY, CDR2 FYNNEI. The CDR3 DNA reads TGTGCCAGCACTATAGGGGGGGGACGGAGGAGCTCTGGGGCCAACGTCCTGACTTTC. Protein product: CASTIGGGRRSSGANVLTF.

V and J are TRBV7-2 and TRBJ2-4; D is uncertain. The germline V and J ends were trimmed by 5 bases and 0 bases, with 5 bases remaining between them. The CDR3 is 13 residues long. Germline V gene sequence: CDR1 SGHTA, CDR2 FQGNSA. CDR3 nucleotide sequence: TGTGCCAGCAGCCCCCGAGCCAAAAACATTCAGTACTTC. As protein: CASSPRAKNIQYF.

The chain couples TRBV7-7 to TRBJ2-7; TRBD1 is a possible D gene (6 bases). V shed 4 bases and J shed 7 bases, with 14 bases lying between them. CDR1 and CDR2 from the germline V gene are SSHAT and FNYEAQ (reference sequence). This CDR3 region has 13 residues. Here the CDR3 DNA reads TGTGCCAGCAGCTCGTCAGGGCAGGGGGAGCAGTACTTC. Amino acids: CASSSSGQGEQYF.

For this clone: Other DNA sequences in the sample encode the same CDR3. DNA of the CDR3: TGTGCCAGCAGTACGGACAGGCGCTATGGCTACACCTTC. Translation: CASSTDRRYGYTF. This chain links TRBV6-5 with TRBJ1-2; 7 bases map to TRBD1. Trimming took 5 bases from V and 4 from J; bases not matched to a gene: 4. The CDR3 extends over 13 amino acids. From germline, CDR1 is MNHEY and CDR2 SVGAGI.

This chain uses TRBV11-2 with TRBJ2-2, with 9 nucleotides matching TRBD1. The J segment lost 4 bases and the V segment lost 5 bases, leaving 8 bases of the junction unmatched. CDR3 length equals 16 residues. Germline-derived CDR1 and CDR2 are SGHAT and FQNNGV. This chain's CDR3 is CASSLYRGQVTGELFF. The CDR3 DNA sequence: TGTGCCAGCAGCCTATACAGGGGGCAGGTCACCGGGGAGCTGTTTTTT.

The rearrangement uses TRBV5-6 and TRBJ2-2, with 13 bases identical to TRBD2. Per the germline V gene, CDR1 is SGHDT and CDR2 is YYEEEE. CDR3 length: 17 amino acids. Trimming removed 4 bases from V and 4 bases from J; junction bases left unmatched: 7. This CDR3 reads CASSRAGLAGSTGELFF. DNA for the CDR3: TGTGCCAGCAGCCGGGCGGGACTAGCGGGATCCACCGGGGAGCTGTTTTTT.

The chain links TRBV4-1 to TRBJ1-1; 7 bases line up with TRBD1. This CDR3 has 15 amino acids. The germline gives CDR1 MGHRA, CDR2 YSYEKL. V lost 0 bases, J lost 3 bases, and 4 bases stayed unmatched. DNA of the CDR3: TGCGCCAGCAGCCAAGACAGGGGGTCGGACACTGAAGCTTTCTTT. Protein: CASSQDRGSDTEAFF.

On this clone itself: Mismatch with germline at one junction end may stem from a read error. The rearrangement joins TRBV19 to TRBJ1-4; 8 bases line up with TRBD1. The germline CDR1 and CDR2 sequences are LNHDA and SQIVND (reference sequence). The length of the CDR3 is 16 residues. CDR3 in amino acids: CASSLTHGQGIVGAAF. The CDR3 nucleotides read TGTGCCAGTAGTCTTACCCACGGACAGGGAATAGTGGGTGCCGCTTTT.

In regard to this clone: In the same sample, other DNA sequences code for this CDR3. The gene calls are TRBV19 and TRBJ1-5, with D uncertain. The V gene lost 1 base and the J gene lost 6 bases, with 4 bases spanning the gap. Germline CDR1 LNHDA, CDR2 SQIVND (reference sequence). CDR3 length: 12 amino acids. DNA for the CDR3: TGTGCCAGTAGTATAGGGGCTCAGCCCCAGCATTTT. It translates to CASSIGAQPQHF.

The chain employs TRBV7-3 and TRBJ2-2; the match to TRBD1 covers 10 bases. CDR1 and CDR2 (germline): SGHTA, FQGTGA. Trimming at V came to 4 bases and at J to 6 bases, leaving 5 bases not matched to a gene. CDR3 length: 15 amino acids. This chain's CDR3 is CASSYGTGVSGELFF. CDR3 sequence (DNA): TGTGCCAGCAGCTACGGGACAGGGGTGTCCGGGGAGCTGTTTTTT.